The source of this T cell receptor beta chain is a study of CD8 T cells in Susac syndrome. RNA amounts of roughly 0.45 to 1 ug underwent reverse transcription with random hexamers. The TCR beta CDR3 was amplified by immunoSEQ multiplex PCR across 54 Vbeta, 13 Jbeta. TCRdb re-called the immunoSEQ multiplex PCR reads with MiXCR, one entry per CDR3 protein. Of some 150,000 distinct CDR3 sequences listed, 90% to 95% are singletons. Unmatched junction bases numbered 4, after V lost 0 bases and J lost 1 base. CDR1 and CDR2 from the germline V gene are DFQATT and SNEGSKA (reference sequence). The CDR3 has 15 amino acids.

The V call is TRBV20-1, the J call TRBJ2-7; 9 positions agree with TRBD1. This TCR came from a human donor with multiple sclerosis. The sequenced sample consisted of CD8+ T cells from PBMCs. DNA for the CDR3: TGCAGTGCTAGAGACCTGGACAGGGGTTCCTACGAGCAGTACTTC. Translation: CSARDLDRGSYEQYF.